This TCR beta chain comes out of a study of cytomegalovirus exposure and HLA in healthy donors. V shed 5 bases and J shed 3 bases, with 8 bases lying between them. Per the germline V gene, CDR1 is MNHEY and CDR2 is SVGAGI. The CDR3 is 12 residues long. This clone was counted between two and nine times. PCR involved 60 Vbeta and 13 Jbeta primers. Sequencing used immunoSEQ multiplex PCR; TCRdb keeps in-frame clones, though not all of them. This table holds roughly 100,000 clones, roughly 15% found once. The TCR sequence derives from a female donor in good health and CMV-seronegative. Sequenced material: PBMCs. The chain uses TRBV6-5 and TRBJ2-7; no firm D call. In nucleotides, the CDR3 is TGTGCCAGCAGTAACCTCGGCTACGAGCAGTACTTC. Its translation: CASSNLGYEQYF.